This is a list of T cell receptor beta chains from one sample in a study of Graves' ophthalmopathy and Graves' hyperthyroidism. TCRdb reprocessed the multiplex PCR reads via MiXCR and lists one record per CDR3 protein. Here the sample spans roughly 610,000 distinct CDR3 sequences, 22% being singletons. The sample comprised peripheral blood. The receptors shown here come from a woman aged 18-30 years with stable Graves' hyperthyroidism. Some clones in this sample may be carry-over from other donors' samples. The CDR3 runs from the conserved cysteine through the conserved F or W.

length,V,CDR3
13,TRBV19,CASQGQGGTEAFF
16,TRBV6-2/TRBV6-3,CASILRDRGVNTEAFF
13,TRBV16,CASSHPTGDTIYF
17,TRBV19,CASRETLRGPLNQPQHF
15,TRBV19,CASSMMADGAGPQHF
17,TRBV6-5,CASSLSGQGSMNTEAFF
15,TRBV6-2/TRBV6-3,CASSPSVGVNSPLHF
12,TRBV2,CASSNGLYEQYF
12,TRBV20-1,CSAKSFGETQYF
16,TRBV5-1,CASSLGYRGVAGELFF
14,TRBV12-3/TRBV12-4,CASSKGSLNTEAFF
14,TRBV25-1,CASSERVSSYEQYF
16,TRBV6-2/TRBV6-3,CASSLQGFEVDTEAFF
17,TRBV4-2,CASSPLAGLGSGNIQYF
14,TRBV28,CASAPANRAYEQYF
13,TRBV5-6,CASSFRPSYEQYF
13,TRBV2,CASRTTGNYEQYF
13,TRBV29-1,CSVAQGVDYGYTF
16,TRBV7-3,CASSLPGQGLAGELFF
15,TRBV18,CASSPRIPMNTEAFF
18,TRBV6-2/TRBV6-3,CASTLLPPQTVSGNTIYF
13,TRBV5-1,CASSAHGGTEAFF
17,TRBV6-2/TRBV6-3,CASRRDSGTIYNSPLHF
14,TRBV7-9,CASSEAGPITEAFF
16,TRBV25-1,CASIGVWGSAGNTIYF
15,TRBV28,CASSTRVEGVETQYF
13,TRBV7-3,CASSLIGLGEAFF
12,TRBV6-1,CASSPTGGELFF
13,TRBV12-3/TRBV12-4,CASRGTGGTEAFF
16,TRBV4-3,CASSPPAGKQNGELFF
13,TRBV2,CAIQTSSNGELFF
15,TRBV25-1,CASSDQTGGNTEAFF
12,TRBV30,CAWRGANTEAFF
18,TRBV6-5,CASSYSILGQGPEETQYF
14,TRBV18,CASSPEGLAGTQYF
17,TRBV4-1,CASSCGDRGHRCTPLHF
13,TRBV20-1,CSARDQPLYEQYF
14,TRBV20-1,CSARDRRGETEAFF
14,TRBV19,CASNDRGNTGELFF
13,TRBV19,CASSGIERTEAFF
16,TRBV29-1,CSVEDSESGANYEQYF
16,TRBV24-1,CATSDPWGVSPYEQYF
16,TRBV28,CASSLVKTHSNQPQHF
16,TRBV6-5,CASSYSSTTGDETQYF
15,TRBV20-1,CSASLPGQGNTEAFF
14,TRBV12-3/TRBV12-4,CASSGGTRNTEAFF
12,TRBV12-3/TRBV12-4,CASSTAVYEQYF
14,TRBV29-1,CSAQGGSYPVEQYF
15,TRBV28,CASSGLVGRLYGYAF
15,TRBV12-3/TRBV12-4,CASSRDREVSSPLHF
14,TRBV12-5,CASGPTGRNTEAFF
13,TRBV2,CATQEGDQETQYF
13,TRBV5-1,CASKTGAHEEQYF
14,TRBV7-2,CASSWGGGPYGYTF
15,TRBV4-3,CASSQDGSPSYEQYF